The rows below give T cell receptor beta chains drawn from one sample of a study of T cells expressing NK-cell markers. TCRdb reprocessed the 5' RACE reads and reports one entry per CDR3 protein, with no DNA. This sample contains about 150,000 distinct CDR3 sequences. The sequencing sample was made of blood T cells: a sorted CD56 or NKG2C T cell subset, CD4+ or CD8+ T cells, or bulk PBMC T cells (not recorded which). The receptors were sampled from a man aged 18 to 30 in good health. CDR3s include the opening cysteine and the closing phenylalanine or tryptophan.

v_gene: TRBV30
j_gene: TRBJ2-2
CDR3aa: CAWEITGELFF

v_gene: TRBV20-1
j_gene: TRBJ2-1
CDR3aa: CSASGSSGSYNEQFF

v_gene: TRBV29-1
j_gene: TRBJ2-5
CDR3aa: CSVVPPGAGETQYF

v_gene: TRBV7-6
j_gene: TRBJ1-2
CDR3aa: CASSSTGGYGYTF

v_gene: TRBV18
j_gene: TRBJ2-3
CDR3aa: CASSPGTGSTDTQYF

v_gene: TRBV19
j_gene: TRBJ2-2
CDR3aa: CASSIERESPPGELFF

v_gene: TRBV27
j_gene: TRBJ2-5
CDR3aa: CASSRQLGTLGVQETQYF

v_gene: TRBV28
j_gene: TRBJ2-5
CDR3aa: CASSGTSGSMSQETQYF

v_gene: TRBV6-2/TRBV6-3
j_gene: TRBJ1-2
CDR3aa: CASSPTGTGIPGYTF

v_gene: TRBV30
j_gene: TRBJ2-5
CDR3aa: CAWSVRQAIVQETQYF

v_gene: TRBV27
j_gene: TRBJ2-7
CDR3aa: CASSPLGQGASYEQYF

v_gene: TRBV5-1
j_gene: TRBJ2-2
CDR3aa: CASSYYASNTGELFF

v_gene: TRBV4-2
j_gene: TRBJ1-6
CDR3aa: CASSQARAPGDNSPLHF

v_gene: TRBV2
j_gene: TRBJ1-4
CDR3aa: CASSSRTGALEKLFF

v_gene: TRBV6-2/TRBV6-3
j_gene: TRBJ2-1
CDR3aa: CASSRAPGLAGGQGYNEQFF

v_gene: TRBV15
j_gene: TRBJ2-3
CDR3aa: CATSGTDKNPTDTQYF

v_gene: TRBV7-6
j_gene: TRBJ2-1
CDR3aa: CASSLRVAEESYNEQFF

v_gene: TRBV27
j_gene: TRBJ2-6
CDR3aa: CASSFSGQGPTGANVLTF

v_gene: TRBV5-6
j_gene: TRBJ2-1
CDR3aa: CASSLGLAGGYNEQFF

v_gene: TRBV20-1
j_gene: TRBJ2-2
CDR3aa: CSARDRLAGGPDGELFF

v_gene: TRBV13
j_gene: TRBJ1-1
CDR3aa: CASSLGFRAALVAFF

v_gene: TRBV14
j_gene: TRBJ2-2
CDR3aa: CASSRSGTGVITGELFF

v_gene: TRBV7-6
j_gene: TRBJ2-2
CDR3aa: CASSLAMIWREGNTGELFF

v_gene: TRBV14
j_gene: TRBJ2-1
CDR3aa: CASSSYVGTEQFF

v_gene: TRBV6-2/TRBV6-3
j_gene: TRBJ1-1
CDR3aa: CASSPHLLLWTVNTEAFF

v_gene: TRBV5-4
j_gene: TRBJ1-1
CDR3aa: CASSPLTGNKNTEAFF

v_gene: TRBV5-1
j_gene: TRBJ2-1
CDR3aa: CASSLGGSPQPNNEQFF

v_gene: TRBV9
j_gene: TRBJ2-7
CDR3aa: CASSPVDDYEQYF

v_gene: TRBV7-2
j_gene: TRBJ2-7
CDR3aa: CASSLGTGVGFYEQYF

v_gene: TRBV7-2
j_gene: TRBJ2-1
CDR3aa: CASTRAYNEQFF

v_gene: TRBV18
j_gene: TRBJ2-7
CDR3aa: CASSPGDRGAYEQYF

v_gene: TRBV5-5
j_gene: TRBJ2-3
CDR3aa: CASSLAGQVTDTQYF

v_gene: TRBV29-1
j_gene: TRBJ2-7
CDR3aa: CSVEGLSTYEQYF

v_gene: TRBV12-3/TRBV12-4
j_gene: TRBJ2-7
CDR3aa: CASSDLAGEAYEQYF

v_gene: TRBV27
j_gene: TRBJ1-1
CDR3aa: CASSRDRGYTEAFF

v_gene: TRBV19
j_gene: TRBJ2-1
CDR3aa: CASIGRREGDNEQFF

v_gene: TRBV5-5
j_gene: TRBJ2-1
CDR3aa: CASSGPGLAGEDEQFF

v_gene: TRBV30
j_gene: TRBJ1-6
CDR3aa: CAWRTSYNSPLHF

v_gene: TRBV28
j_gene: TRBJ2-1
CDR3aa: CASSLVLAANEQFF

v_gene: TRBV20-1
j_gene: TRBJ2-3
CDR3aa: CSVSLAGEEDTQYF

v_gene: TRBV7-6
j_gene: TRBJ2-1
CDR3aa: CASSGQGGAYNEQFF

v_gene: TRBV12-3/TRBV12-4
j_gene: TRBJ2-1
CDR3aa: CASKGQGDNEQFF

v_gene: TRBV6-1
j_gene: TRBJ2-2
CDR3aa: CASSRQGAPGELFF

v_gene: TRBV5-5
j_gene: TRBJ2-1
CDR3aa: CASSPGVGSSYNEQFF

v_gene: TRBV4-1
j_gene: TRBJ2-3
CDR3aa: CASSQGESGTDTQYF

v_gene: TRBV7-7
j_gene: TRBJ2-5
CDR3aa: CASSRFGGEETQYF

v_gene: TRBV12-3/TRBV12-4
j_gene: TRBJ2-3
CDR3aa: CASRSSDTQYF